This T cell receptor beta chain was identified in a study of identical twins. TCRdb used MiXCR to reprocess the 5' RACE reads, holding one entry per CDR3 protein. This table holds about 720,000 distinct CDR3 sequences, around a sixth found once. This clonotype was found a few times. Antigen unknown. CDR1 is SGHTA and CDR2 is FQGNSA in the germline V gene. The CDR3 is 14 amino acids. Trimming stripped 3 bases from V and 5 bases from J, with 12 bases between. Study-wide results and limits: The study found weaker excess twin sharing in beta out-of-frame sequences.

The sample was also linked to a second study, of T cells expressing NK-cell markers. Per that study: NKG2C+ dominant clonotype frequencies in 6 or 7 donors were roughly 1.0-7.5% of CD8+ T cells.

Sequenced: PBMCs. The genes are TRBV7-2 and TRBJ2-3, with a tentative D call TRBD2 (5 bases). The TCR was taken from a woman aged 18-30 years in good health. CDR3 DNA sequence: TGTGCCAGCAGCTTGTCACCCCGGGGAGATACGCAGTATTTT. Encoded protein: CASSLSPRGDTQYF.